This is a list of T cell receptor beta chains from one sample in a study of T-cell memory formation after mild COVID-19. Each CDR3 protein gets one entry after TCRdb re-called the 5' RACE reads with MiXCR. The sample includes 350,000 to 500,000 distinct CDR3 sequences, under 20% of them seen just once. Sequencing was carried out using PBMCs or a T cell subset sorted from them (not recorded which). Source of these receptors: a man between 18 and 29 years old who had mild COVID-19 (a few samples of this study predate the infection). Cell type and time point are not known. Each CDR3 is given with its conserved first and last residue. Each record gives: clone size, D gene, V gene, J gene, CDR3 protein, CDR3 DNA. The D gene is left open where the match is weak. The size field is filled for only some rows; it gives once, few, many or a size class.

many,-,TRBV5-1,TRBJ2-3,CASSLVGEDTQYF,TGCGCCAGCAGCTTGGTAGGGGAGGATACGCAGTATTTT
few,-,TRBV7-7,TRBJ2-3,CASSDSRGADTQYF,TGTGCCAGTTCGGACTCCCGAGGTGCAGATACGCAGTATTTT
-,-,TRBV7-2,TRBJ2-7,CASSLAAGWPEGYEQYF,TGTGCCAGCAGCTTAGCGGCAGGCTGGCCGGAGGGCTACGAGCAGTACTTC
few,-,TRBV5-1,TRBJ1-3,CASSLDQPGNTIYF,TGCGCCAGCAGCTTGGATCAGCCTGGAAACACCATATATTTT
many,TRBD1,TRBV27,TRBJ1-2,CASRLGQVGGYTF,TGTGCCAGCAGGCTGGGACAGGTGGGGGGCTACACCTTC
-,TRBD1,TRBV27,TRBJ1-6,CASSWGDRVNSPLHF,TGTGCCAGCAGTTGGGGAGACAGGGTTAATTCACCCCTCCACTTT
-,-,TRBV3-1,TRBJ2-3,CASSAPYVSTDTQYF,TGTGCCAGCAGCGCCCCATACGTGAGCACAGATACGCAGTATTTT
many,-,TRBV5-6,TRBJ2-1,CASSLAWTEEQFF,TGTGCCAGCAGCTTGGCCTGGACTGAAGAGCAGTTCTTC
few,TRBD2,TRBV7-3,TRBJ2-7,CASSQGLADSYEQYF,TGTGCCAGCAGCCAGGGACTAGCGGATTCGTACGAGCAGTACTTC
-,TRBD1,TRBV20-1,TRBJ2-1,CSRTGVYNEQFF,TGCAGTCGGACAGGGGTATACAATGAGCAGTTCTTC
-,-,TRBV12-3/TRBV12-4,TRBJ1-6,CASSLDTGGSPLHF,TGTGCCAGCAGTTTAGATACGGGAGGTTCACCCCTCCACTTT
-,TRBD2,TRBV5-1,TRBJ2-3,CASSWNLAGGPSPTQYF,TGCGCCAGCAGCTGGAACCTAGCGGGGGGTCCCTCCCCTACGCAGTATTTT
-,TRBD2,TRBV9,TRBJ2-5,CASSVSGGAQETQYF,TGTGCCAGCAGCGTTAGCGGGGGGGCCCAAGAGACCCAGTACTTC
few,-,TRBV6-5,TRBJ2-5,CASSNWDTGETQYF,TGTGCCAGCAGTAACTGGGACACCGGAGAGACCCAGTACTTC
-,-,TRBV12-3/TRBV12-4,TRBJ2-1,CASSSFWSGEQFF,TGTGCCAGCAGCAGTTTTTGGTCAGGGGAGCAGTTCTTC
many,TRBD2,TRBV7-2,TRBJ2-1,CASSPGLGAYNEQFF,TGTGCCAGCAGCCCCGGACTAGGGGCCTACAATGAGCAGTTCTTC
-,TRBD1,TRBV7-7,TRBJ2-4,CASSSTGTGGNIQYF,TGTGCCAGCAGCTCGACCGGGACAGGAGGAAACATTCAGTACTTC
few,-,TRBV7-8,TRBJ2-1,CASSSLTGASVGLQFF,TGTGCCAGCAGCTCCCTAACGGGGGCTAGCGTTGGTTTGCAGTTCTTC
-,-,TRBV4-1,TRBJ1-2,CASSQGLGQTYGYTF,TGCGCCAGCAGCCAAGGCCTCGGGCAGACTTATGGCTACACCTTC
many,TRBD1,TRBV7-9,TRBJ1-6,CASSSTGGDSPLHF,TGTGCCAGCAGCTCTACAGGGGGAGATTCACCCCTCCACTTT
-,-,TRBV5-4,TRBJ1-1,CASSGAGNTEAFF,TGTGCCAGCAGCGGGGCCGGGAACACTGAAGCTTTCTTT
-,-,TRBV7-9,TRBJ2-7,CASSTVNGEQYF,TGTGCCAGCAGCACGGTGAATGGCGAGCAGTACTTC
few,-,TRBV7-6,TRBJ2-1,CASSSGWVIHNEQFF,TGTGCCAGCAGCTCCGGGTGGGTCATTCACAATGAGCAGTTCTTC
-,-,TRBV12-3/TRBV12-4,TRBJ1-2,CASSPLLGLGYTF,TGTGCCAGCAGCCCCTTGTTAGGGCTGGGCTACACCTTC
few,TRBD1,TRBV7-9,TRBJ2-5,CASSRTLTTGPTQYF,TGTGCCAGCAGCCGGACCCTCACGACAGGGCCGACCCAGTACTTC
few,TRBD1,TRBV6-5,TRBJ1-4,CASSYSQGVNEKLFF,TGTGCCAGCAGTTACTCGCAGGGGGTTAATGAAAAACTGTTTTTT
-,-,TRBV15,TRBJ2-7,CATSSRGGGAYEQYF,TGTGCCACCAGCTCCCGGGGAGGTGGGGCCTACGAGCAGTACTTC
-,TRBD1,TRBV24-1,TRBJ2-5,CATSDPGQGAGETQYF,TGTGCCACCAGTGACCCGGGACAGGGGGCAGGGGAGACCCAGTACTTC
-,-,TRBV2,TRBJ1-6,CASSDWSGRGISPLHF,TGTGCCAGCAGTGATTGGTCGGGCAGGGGAATCTCACCCCTCCACTTT
-,-,TRBV6-5,TRBJ1-1,CASSSSGRNTEAFF,TGTGCCAGCAGTTCCTCCGGGAGGAACACTGAAGCTTTCTTT
few,TRBD2,TRBV28,TRBJ2-1,CASRPSGTSPHNEQFF,TGTGCCAGCAGACCGTCCGGGACTAGCCCCCACAATGAGCAGTTCTTC